This note documents a single T cell receptor (beta chain) sequence. This entry is derived from a study of T cell changes during pregnancy in multiple sclerosis. Clones were sequenced by immunoSEQ multiplex PCR, and TCRdb holds only the in-frame ones, with some missing. The table records nearly 110,000 clones, around 93% of them present only once. This clonotype was obtained from a female donor with multiple sclerosis, enrolled in a pregnancy study. The sequencing used peripheral blood, collected after pregnancy.

CDR3 in DNA: TGTGCCAGCAGACTAGCGGGGGGCCCCTCCTACAATGAGCAGTTCTTC. Protein: CASRLAGGPSYNEQFF. The rearrangement uses TRBV7-8 and TRBJ2-1; 12 positions agree with TRBD2. This CDR3 has 16 residues. V gave up 6 bases and J gave up 0 bases; unmatched junction bases: 3. Germline-derived CDR1 and CDR2 are SGHVS and FQNEAQ.